The source of this T cell receptor beta chain is a study of T-cell reconstitution after alpha-beta-depleted transplantation in children. This clonotype showed up just a few times. Germline loops: CDR1 SEHNR, CDR2 FQNEAQ (reference sequence). The CDR3 runs to 14 residues. The ends were cut back, 0 bases at V and 7 bases at J, with 10 bases in the middle. The library targeted TCRbeta and was prepared with unique molecular identifiers. TCRdb independently ran MiXCR on the PCR reads; one entry per CDR3 protein. The table lists around 530,000 distinct CDR3 sequences, about 33% of them singletons. The chain carries TRBV7-9 and TRBJ1-5; D not resolved. The source is a human donor who donated a stem cell graft to a child with aplastic anemia. The material sequenced was PBMCs from the stem cell graft donor, taken from the stem cell graft. CDR3 region: CASSLASDRQPQHF. CDR3 bases: TGTGCCAGCAGCTTAGCCTCCGATAGACAGCCCCAGCATTTT. Full variable domain (outside the CDR3, taken from reference TRBV7-9 and TRBJ1-5): DTGVSQNPRHKITKRGQNVTFRCDPISEHNRLYWYRQTLGQGPEFLTYFQNEAQLEKSRLLSDRFSAERPKGSFSTLEIQRTEQGDSAMYLCASSLASDRQPQHFGDGTRLSIL.